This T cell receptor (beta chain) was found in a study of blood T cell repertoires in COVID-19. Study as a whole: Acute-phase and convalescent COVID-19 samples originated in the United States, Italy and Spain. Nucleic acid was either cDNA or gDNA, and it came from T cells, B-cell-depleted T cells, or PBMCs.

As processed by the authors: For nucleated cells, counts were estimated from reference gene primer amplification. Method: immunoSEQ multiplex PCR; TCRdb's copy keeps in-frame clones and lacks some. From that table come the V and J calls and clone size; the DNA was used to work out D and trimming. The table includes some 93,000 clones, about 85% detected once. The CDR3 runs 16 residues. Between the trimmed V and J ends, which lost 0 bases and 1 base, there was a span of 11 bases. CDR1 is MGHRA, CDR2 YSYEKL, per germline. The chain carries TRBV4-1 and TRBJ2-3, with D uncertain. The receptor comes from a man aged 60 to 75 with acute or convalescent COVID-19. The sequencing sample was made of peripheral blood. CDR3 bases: TGCGCCAGCAGCCAAGATGACCGACTGCGCACAGATACGCAGTATTTT. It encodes CASSQDDRLRTDTQYF.